This T cell receptor (beta chain) was sequenced during a study of tumor T cells in aggressive B-cell lymphoma. V dropped 5 bases and J dropped 3; count of bases not matched to a gene: 9. The CDR3 sequence is 15 residues long. Germline assignment: CDR1 LNHDA and CDR2 SQIVND (reference sequence). This clone appeared a single time. The assay was immunoSEQ multiplex PCR, and TCRdb's table has in-frame clones only and misses some. The sample includes thousands of clones, 70% to 90% of them seen just once. The chain couples TRBV19 to TRBJ1-1, with 7 bases identical to TRBD1. Sequencing used tumor tissue. The receptor was isolated from an adult with diffuse large B cell lymphoma. CDR3: CASSFRQGFDTEAFF. The CDR3 bases are TGTGCCAGTAGTTTTCGACAGGGCTTTGACACTGAAGCTTTCTTT.